This TCR beta chain is from a study of shared clonotypes between healthy human individuals (dated by TCRdb to the early 2020s). Study-wide context: The cohort comprised a couple of women and a few men aged 18 to 49 years. To increase sequencing depth and limit assay-specific biases, TCR repertoire library preparation and sequencing were carried out by different laboratories using diverse techniques. Blood TCR repertoires of roughly 5 healthy adults were deeply sequenced to estimate repertoire size and the extent of clonotype sharing between individuals. Per donor, three plates each were used for CD4 naive and CD4 memory, two for CD8 naive, and one for CD8 memory. Leukapheresis yielded between about 0.8 and 9.5 billion PBMCs per donor. Findings and caveats that apply to the study as a whole: Compared with non-shared clonotypes, clonotypes shared by all four sorted-subset donors had higher generation probabilities. Estimated clonotype richness was generally larger for naive than for memory subsets. Approximately 5% of naive CD4, around 3.5% of naive CD8, 2% to 2.5% of memory CD4, and roughly 0.4% of memory CD8 clonotypes were shared across four donors. The genetic and exposure-history diversity represented was limited by the small number of donors. Only blood was sampled, and tissue TCR repertoires likely differ from those in blood. Even with the large sequencing depth, rarefaction of the sorted-subset datasets indicated that sequencing was incomplete. Based on pairwise subsampling, the degree of clonotype sharing among donors was expected to be affected by sequencing depth.

CD8 naive samples were obtained by positive selection for CCR7 among CD45RO-negative cells, yielding a CD45RA+CCR7+ population from which TemRA cells were excluded. Healthy HIV-negative adults with no recently reported acute infections or vaccinations were included as donors. All donors were Caucasian adults living in Nashville, Tennessee, USA. After blood collection by leukapheresis, PBMCs were isolated using Ficoll-Histopaque density gradient centrifugation and then cryopreserved in the vapor phase of liquid nitrogen. Analytical flow cytometry was used to check the purity and quantity of every magnetically sorted T cell population. From each sorted fraction, genomic DNA was isolated and quantified by UV absorbance on a Nanodrop 2000c. With regard to this clone: Its antigen remains undetermined. No much larger clone is present one base from it, and per-base qualities are unavailable.

Using the deep immunoSEQ assay, TCR CDR3 regions were amplified from genomic DNA by multiplex PCR. Extracted genomic DNA from each cell subset was distributed evenly across all wells of several immunoSEQ 96-well plates, and each plate was treated as a replicate. Each replicate PCR for sorted subsets received around 200 ng genomic DNA, equal to tens of thousands of T cell genomes. The purified libraries were quantified using a Qubit 3.0 fluorometer, sized with a Bioanalyzer 2100, and then quantified again using the KAPA Library Quantification kit. Every immunoSEQ 96-well plate was sequenced on a dedicated single-read 150-cycle Illumina NextSeq 550 flow cell. Regarding the original processing steps: Because the immunoSEQ output included only junctional sequences and no quality scores, the filtering could not be the same as the filtering used for full-length reads. Sequences were annotated with PyIR, a Python wrapper for IgBLAST v1.9, using IMGT germline references to assign V/J genes and CDR3. Reads were filtered out if the reads had weak V/J assignments (E-value above 1e-6), no CDR3, stop codons, out-of-frame junctions, or ambiguous translated residues. V3J clonotypes were defined as sequences sharing an identical inferred V gene, J gene, and CDR3 amino acid sequence. Percentage overlap between repertoires was calculated by dividing the number of shared unique clonotypes by the size of the smaller repertoire. RTK rarefaction, the Chao1 estimator, and Recon v2.1 estimates of unobserved clonotypes were used to assess repertoire richness. Generation probabilities for all TCRbeta clonotypes obtained by the gDNA method from a few donors were computed using OLGA. TCRdb limited this immuneACCESS table to in-frame rearrangements with V and J called. A share of clones is missing; checked studies link under half to unresolved V genes, and the rest is unexplained. V and J calls and clone size are given by that table; D and trimming were obtained from the DNA. The sample table records roughly 2.1 million clones; about 93% of these occur just once. The ten largest clones add up to approximately 1.7% of the sample.

The CDR3 runs 13 residues from the cysteine to the phenylalanine. Only the CDR3 DNA is retained, 39 bases long and in frame from the first base. CDR1 MDHEN and CDR2 SYDVKM were looked up in the germline V gene. A distance of 12 bases separates the germline ends of V and J, which lose 8 bases and 4 bases respectively. The sequence derives from a man in his late teens or twenties in good health. Some clones in this sample may be carry-over from other donors' samples. The rearrangement combines TRBV28 with TRBJ1-3, with the D gene not clear enough to name. The sequenced sample consisted of naive CD8+ T cells from PBMCs. The cell subset or site label here, explained by the study, means: CD45RA+CCR7+. The encoded CDR3 is CASVSRIGNTIYF. The sequenced DNA: TGTGCCAGCGTGTCCCGAATAGGAAACACCATATATTTT.